This TCR beta chain was retrieved from a study of naive and memory T cell subsets. Germline CDR1 is MNHEY and CDR2 is SVGAGI. This CDR3 has 20 amino acids. V shed 6 bases and J shed 5 bases, with 32 bases lying between them. An equimolar mix of two oligonucleotides served as the beta constant-region primer for TRBC1 and TRBC2. The ligated cDNA underwent four PCR rounds using SP2 and nested alpha and beta constant-region primers. The cDNA 3' end received a ligated single-stranded oligonucleotide carrying the SP2 primer and a 12-nucleotide UMI. TCRdb recomputed calls from the UMI-ligation and nested PCR reads with MiXCR, one row per CDR3 protein. The repertoire includes approximately 31,000 distinct CDR3 sequences, less than 20% of them detected once, and about 3.6% sits in the top ten. This clonotype has a handful of counts.

Sequenced sample: effector memory CD4+ T cells from blood. Stated subset: effector memory, CD45RA- CD27-. The V and J genes are TRBV6-5 and TRBJ2-1, with D possibly matching TRBD2 (6 bases). This TCR was recovered from a human donor in good health. CDR3: CASSNWGPMERRGGHNEQFF. Here the CDR3 DNA reads TGTGCCAGCAGCAATTGGGGCCCAATGGAGCGGAGGGGAGGTCACAATGAGCAGTTCTTC.